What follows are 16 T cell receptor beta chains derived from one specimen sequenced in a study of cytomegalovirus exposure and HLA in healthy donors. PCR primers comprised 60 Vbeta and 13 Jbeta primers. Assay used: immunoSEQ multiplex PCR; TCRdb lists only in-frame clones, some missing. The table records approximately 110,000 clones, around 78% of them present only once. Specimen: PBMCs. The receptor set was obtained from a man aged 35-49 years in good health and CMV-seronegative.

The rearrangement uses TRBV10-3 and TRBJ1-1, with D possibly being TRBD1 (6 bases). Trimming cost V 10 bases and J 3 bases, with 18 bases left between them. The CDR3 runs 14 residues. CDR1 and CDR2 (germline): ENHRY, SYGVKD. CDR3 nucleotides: TGTGCCACCCATTCTACAGGGTGGGACACTGAAGCTTTCTTT. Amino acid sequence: CATHSTGWDTEAFF.

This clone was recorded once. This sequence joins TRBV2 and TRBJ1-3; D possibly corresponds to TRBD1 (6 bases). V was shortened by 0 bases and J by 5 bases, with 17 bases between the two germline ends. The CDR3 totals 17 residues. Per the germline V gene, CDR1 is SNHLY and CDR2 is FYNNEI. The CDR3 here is CASSEAPQGIIRNTIYF. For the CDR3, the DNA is TGTGCCAGCAGTGAAGCGCCACAGGGAATCATTAGAAACACCATATATTTT.

CDR3 region: CASSFAGVGTGANVLTF. In nucleotides, the CDR3 is TGTGCCAGCAGTTTTGCGGGGGTGGGGACTGGGGCCAACGTCCTGACTTTC. The rearrangement links TRBV27 to TRBJ2-6; 7 bases map to TRBD2. J was trimmed by 2 bases and V by 3 bases; bases with no gene match: 7. This CDR3 contains 17 residues. The germline V gene encodes CDR1 MNHEY and CDR2 SMNVEV (reference sequence).

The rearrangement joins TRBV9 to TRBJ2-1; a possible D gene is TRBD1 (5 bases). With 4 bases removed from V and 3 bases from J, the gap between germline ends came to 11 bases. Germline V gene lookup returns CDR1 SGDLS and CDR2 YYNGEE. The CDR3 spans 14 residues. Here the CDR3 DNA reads TGTGCCAGCAGCCCAACAGGTGGCTACAATGAGCAGTTCTTC. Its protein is CASSPTGGYNEQFF.

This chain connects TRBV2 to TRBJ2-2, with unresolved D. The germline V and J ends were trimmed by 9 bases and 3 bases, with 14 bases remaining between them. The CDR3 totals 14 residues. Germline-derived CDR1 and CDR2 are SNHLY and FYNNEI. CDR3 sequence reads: CASSSLTDTGELFF. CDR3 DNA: TGTGCCAGTTCCTCTCTCACGGACACCGGGGAGCTGTTTTTT.

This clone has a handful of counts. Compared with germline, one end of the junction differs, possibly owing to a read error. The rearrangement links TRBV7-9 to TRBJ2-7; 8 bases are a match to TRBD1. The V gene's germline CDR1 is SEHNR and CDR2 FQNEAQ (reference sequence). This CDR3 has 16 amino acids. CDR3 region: CSSSFGQGSRTYEQYF. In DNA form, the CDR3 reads TGTTCCAGCAGCTTCGGACAGGGCTCAAGGACCTACGAGCAGTACTTC.

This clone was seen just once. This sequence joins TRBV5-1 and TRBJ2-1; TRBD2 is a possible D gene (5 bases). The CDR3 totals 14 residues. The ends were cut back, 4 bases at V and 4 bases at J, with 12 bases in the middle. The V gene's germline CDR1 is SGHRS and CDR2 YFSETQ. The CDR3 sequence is CASSLEGRYNEQFF. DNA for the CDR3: TGCGCCAGCAGCCTTGAGGGAAGGTACAATGAGCAGTTCTTC.

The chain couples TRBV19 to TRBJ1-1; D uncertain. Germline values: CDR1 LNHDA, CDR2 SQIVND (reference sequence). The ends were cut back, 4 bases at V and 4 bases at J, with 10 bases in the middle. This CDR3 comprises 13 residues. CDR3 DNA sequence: TGTGCCAGTAGTACCCTACGTACCACTGAAGCTTTCTTT. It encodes CASSTLRTTEAFF.

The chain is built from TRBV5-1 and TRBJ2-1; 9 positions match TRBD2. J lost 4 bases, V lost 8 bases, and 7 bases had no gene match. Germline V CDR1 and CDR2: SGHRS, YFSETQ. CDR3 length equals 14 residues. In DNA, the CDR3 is TGCGCCAGTTCATTTGCGGGGGGGTACAATGAGCAGTTCTTC. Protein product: CASSFAGGYNEQFF.

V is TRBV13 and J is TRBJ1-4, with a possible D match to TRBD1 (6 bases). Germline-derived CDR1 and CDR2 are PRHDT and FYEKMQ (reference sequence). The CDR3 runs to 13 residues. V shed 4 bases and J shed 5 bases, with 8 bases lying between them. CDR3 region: CASSYGQNEKLFF. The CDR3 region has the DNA TGTGCCAGCAGCTACGGACAGAATGAAAAACTGTTTTTT. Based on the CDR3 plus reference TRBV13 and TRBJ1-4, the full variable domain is AAGVIQSPRHLIKEKRETATLKCYPIPRHDTVYWYQQGPGQDPQFLISFYEKMQSDKGSIPDRFSAQQFSDYHSELNMSSLELGDSALYFCASSYGQNEKLFFGSGTQLSVL.

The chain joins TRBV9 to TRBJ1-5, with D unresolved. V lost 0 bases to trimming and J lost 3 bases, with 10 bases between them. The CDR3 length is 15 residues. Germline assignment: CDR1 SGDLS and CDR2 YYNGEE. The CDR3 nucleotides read TGTGCCAGCAGCGTAGGAGTCGGGAACAATCAGCCCCAGCATTTT. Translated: CASSVGVGNNQPQHF.

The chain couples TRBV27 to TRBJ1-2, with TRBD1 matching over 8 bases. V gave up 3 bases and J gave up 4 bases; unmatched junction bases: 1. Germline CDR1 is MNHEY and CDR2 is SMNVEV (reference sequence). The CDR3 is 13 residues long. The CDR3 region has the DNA TGTGCCAGCAGTTTCGGACAGGGCTATGGCTACACCTTC. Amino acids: CASSFGQGYGYTF.

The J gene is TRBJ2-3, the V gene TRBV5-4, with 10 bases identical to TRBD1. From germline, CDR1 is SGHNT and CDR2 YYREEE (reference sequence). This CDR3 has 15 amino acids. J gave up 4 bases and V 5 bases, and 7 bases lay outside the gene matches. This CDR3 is CASSRTGGDADTQYF. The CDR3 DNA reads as TGTGCCAGCAGTCGGACAGGGGGTGATGCAGATACGCAGTATTTT.

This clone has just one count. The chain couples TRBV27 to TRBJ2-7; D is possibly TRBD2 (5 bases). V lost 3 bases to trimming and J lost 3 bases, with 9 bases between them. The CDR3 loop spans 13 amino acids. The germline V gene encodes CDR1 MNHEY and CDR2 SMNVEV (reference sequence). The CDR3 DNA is TGTGCCAGCAGTTTCGGGGTGGACTACGAGCAGTACTTC. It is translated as CASSFGVDYEQYF.

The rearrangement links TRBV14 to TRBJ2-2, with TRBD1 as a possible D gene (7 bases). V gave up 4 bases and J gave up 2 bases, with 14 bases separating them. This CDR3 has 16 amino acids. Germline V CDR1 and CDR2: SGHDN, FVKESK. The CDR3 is CASSLQGTHNTGELFF. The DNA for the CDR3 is TGTGCCAGCAGCCTACAGGGGACTCATAACACCGGGGAGCTGTTTTTT. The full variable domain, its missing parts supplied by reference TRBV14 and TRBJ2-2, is EAGVTQFPSHSVIEKGQTVTLRCDPISGHDNLYWYRRVMGKEIKFLLHFVKESKQDESGMPNNRFLAERTGGTYSTLKVQPAELEDSGVYFCASSLQGTHNTGELFFGEGSRLTVL.

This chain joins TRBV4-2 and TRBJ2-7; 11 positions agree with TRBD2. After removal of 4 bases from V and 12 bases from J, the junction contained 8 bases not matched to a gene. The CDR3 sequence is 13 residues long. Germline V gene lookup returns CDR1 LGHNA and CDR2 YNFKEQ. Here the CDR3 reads CASSPGLADGRYF. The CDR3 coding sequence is TGTGCCAGCAGCCCGGGACTAGCGGATGGTCGGTACTTC.